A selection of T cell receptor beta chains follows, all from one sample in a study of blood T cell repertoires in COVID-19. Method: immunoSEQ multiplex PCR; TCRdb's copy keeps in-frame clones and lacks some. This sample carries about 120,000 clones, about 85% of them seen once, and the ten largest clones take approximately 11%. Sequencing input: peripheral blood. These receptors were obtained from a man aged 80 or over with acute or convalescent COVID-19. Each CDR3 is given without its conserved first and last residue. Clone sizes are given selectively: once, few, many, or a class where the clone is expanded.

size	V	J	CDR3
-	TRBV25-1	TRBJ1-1	ASSGISTEVNTEAF
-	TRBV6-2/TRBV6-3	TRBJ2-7	ASSYSVRDRALGQY
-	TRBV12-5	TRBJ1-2	ASGLVPVGRGDGYT
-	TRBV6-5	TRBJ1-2	ASSYVRTDLGYGYT
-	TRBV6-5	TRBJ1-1	ASSTDRGISEAF
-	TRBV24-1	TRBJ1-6	ATSESQPNSPLH
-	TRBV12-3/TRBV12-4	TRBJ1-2	ASSLRTGGYT
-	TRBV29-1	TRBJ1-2	SSAYFSTGSYFYGYT
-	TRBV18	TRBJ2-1	ASSPRSGRTNEQF
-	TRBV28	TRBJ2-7	ASRPGTVEGGYEQY
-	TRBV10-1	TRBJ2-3	ASSQGGTDTQY
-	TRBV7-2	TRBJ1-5	ASSLRFSGGISNQPQH
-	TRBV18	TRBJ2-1	ASSPPSRTYNEQF
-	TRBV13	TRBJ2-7	ASSLRGRGNPYEQY
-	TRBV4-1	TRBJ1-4	ASSQPTGVVGKLF
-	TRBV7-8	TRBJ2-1	ASRRGTSSNEQF
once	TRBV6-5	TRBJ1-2	ASSKQNYGYT
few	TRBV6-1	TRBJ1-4	ASSEAGQAPRLF
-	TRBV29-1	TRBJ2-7	SVENPQGATYEQY
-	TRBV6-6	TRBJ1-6	ASSYSRQGNSPLH
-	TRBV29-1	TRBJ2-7	SGTGDYEQY
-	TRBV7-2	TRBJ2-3	ASSLRGVRREEGTDTQY
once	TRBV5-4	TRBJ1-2	ASSAQGAMYGYT
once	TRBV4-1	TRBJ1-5	ASSQEESGIGQPQH
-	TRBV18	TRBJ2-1	ASSPRKENEQF
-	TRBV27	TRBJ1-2	ASSFTRDYGYT
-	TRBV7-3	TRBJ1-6	ASSLSPGVGSPLH
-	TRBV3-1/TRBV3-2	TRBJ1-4	ASSHRRETNEKLF
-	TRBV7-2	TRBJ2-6	ASSLKGPGANVLT
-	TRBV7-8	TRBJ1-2	ASSLVRGPGYT
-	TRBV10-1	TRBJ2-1	ASSENVAGGNNEQF
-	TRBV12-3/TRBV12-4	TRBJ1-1	ASSLQENTEAF
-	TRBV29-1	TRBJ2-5	SVEDEDRVQETQY
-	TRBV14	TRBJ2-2	ASSQEGGTLATGELF
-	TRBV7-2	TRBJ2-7	ASSRDRTGSGEQY